The text below deals with one TCR beta chain. V dropped 6 bases and J dropped 2; count of bases not matched to a gene: 4. Germline CDR1 is ENHRY and CDR2 is SYGVKD. CDR3 size: 14 residues. These data originate in a study of CD8 T cells in Susac syndrome. The sequenced target, TCR beta, came from blood CD8+ and CD4+ T cells. The multiple sclerosis control group consisted of treatment-naive patients whose relapsing-remitting disease, which was either stable or active, fulfilled revised McDonald criteria. TEMRA cells were enriched by FACS, while CD8+ and CD4+ T cells were obtained through a negative isolation that was performed magnetically. An input of about 0.5 to 1 ug of RNA was subjected to reverse transcription using random hexamers. With immunoSEQ multiplex PCR, TCR beta CDR3 was amplified across 54 Vbeta and 13 Jbeta. TCRdb called the immunoSEQ multiplex PCR reads again in MiXCR, with one record for every CDR3 protein. The sample has approximately 270,000 distinct CDR3 sequences; roughly 95% are singletons.

The V gene is TRBV10-3, the J gene TRBJ2-7, with TRBD2 matching 10 bases. The specimen sequenced was CD4+ T cells from PBMCs. This TCR came from a human donor with multiple sclerosis. The CDR3 nucleotides are TGTGCCATCAGGACTAGCGGGCTTACCTACGAGCAGTACTTC. Translated, it gives CAIRTSGLTYEQYF.